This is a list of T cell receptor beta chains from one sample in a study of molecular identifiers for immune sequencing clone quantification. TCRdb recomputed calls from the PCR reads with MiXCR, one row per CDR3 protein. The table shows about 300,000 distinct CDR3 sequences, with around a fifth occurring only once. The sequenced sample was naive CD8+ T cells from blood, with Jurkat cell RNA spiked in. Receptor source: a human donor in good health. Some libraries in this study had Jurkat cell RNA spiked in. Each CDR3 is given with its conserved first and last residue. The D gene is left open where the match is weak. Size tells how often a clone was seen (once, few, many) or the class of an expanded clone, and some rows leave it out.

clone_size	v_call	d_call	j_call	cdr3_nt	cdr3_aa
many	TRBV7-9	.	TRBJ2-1	TGTGCCAGCAGCTTATTGGACGAGGACAATGAGCAGTTCTTC	CASSLLDEDNEQFF
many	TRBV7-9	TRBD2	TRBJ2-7	TGTGCCAGCATCCGCCCGGGCGGGAGTCGCTACGAGCAGTACTTC	CASIRPGGSRYEQYF
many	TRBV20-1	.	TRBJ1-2	TGCAGTGCCAACCCCGCTCTCTATGGCTACACCTTC	CSANPALYGYTF
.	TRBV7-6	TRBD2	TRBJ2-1	TGTGCCAGCAGCTTATCCGCTAGCGGGGGGGCCTATGAGCAGTTCTTC	CASSLSASGGAYEQFF
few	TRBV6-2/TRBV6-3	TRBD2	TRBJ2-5	TGTGCCAGCATCTTGGGACTAGCGGGCCTCCAAGAGACCCAGTACTTC	CASILGLAGLQETQYF
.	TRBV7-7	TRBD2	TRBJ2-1	TGTGCTAGCGGGGCTCCGGGGGGCTCCTACAATGAGCAGTTCTTC	CASGAPGGSYNEQFF
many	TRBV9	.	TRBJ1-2	TGTGCCAGCAGTGGAGGGGACTATGGCTACACCTTC	CASSGGDYGYTF
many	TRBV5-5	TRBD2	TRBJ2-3	TGTGCCAGCAGCAGCGGGACGGGCCCACCAGATACGCAGTATTTT	CASSSGTGPPDTQYF
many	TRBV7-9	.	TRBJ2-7	TGTGCCACCCGAGGGACTCCCTGGGACGAGCAGTACTTC	CATRGTPWDEQYF
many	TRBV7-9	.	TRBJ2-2	TGTGCCAGCAGCTTAGAAGAATACTGGAACACCGGGGAGCTGTTTTTT	CASSLEEYWNTGELFF
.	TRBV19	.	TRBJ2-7	TGTGCCAGTAGTCCCGAGCCTGCCTACGAGCAGTACTTC	CASSPEPAYEQYF
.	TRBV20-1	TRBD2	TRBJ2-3	TGCAGTGCTAGAGATCGACTAGCGGGGGGGCCGGATATGCAGTATTTT	CSARDRLAGGPDMQYF
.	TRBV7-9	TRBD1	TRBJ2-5	TGTGCCAGCAGCCCCTCCAGCGGACAGGGGGACGAGACCCAGTACTTC	CASSPSSGQGDETQYF
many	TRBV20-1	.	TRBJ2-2	TGCAGTGCTTTGGACAGGAACACCGGGGAGCTGTTTTTT	CSALDRNTGELFF
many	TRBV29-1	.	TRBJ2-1	TGCAGCGTGGGAGGGGGTAATGAGCAGTTCTTC	CSVGGGNEQFF
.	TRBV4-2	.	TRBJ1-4	TGTGCCAGCAGCCAATCAGGAGGAGATGAAAAACTGTTTTTT	CASSQSGGDEKLFF
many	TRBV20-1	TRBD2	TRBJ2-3	TGCAGTGCGCCTACTAGCGGGGAGAGCACAGATACGCAGTATTTT	CSAPTSGESTDTQYF
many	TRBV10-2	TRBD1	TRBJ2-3	TGCGCCAGCAGTGAGTATTCAGGGGGAGATACGCAGTATTTT	CASSEYSGGDTQYF
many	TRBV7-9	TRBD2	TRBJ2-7	TGTGCCAGCAGCTTAGCTTTAGCGGGGGGCCCTTCCTACGAGCAGTACTTC	CASSLALAGGPSYEQYF
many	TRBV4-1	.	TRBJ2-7	TGCGCCAGCAGCCAAGTTGGTAGGTACGAGCAGTACTTC	CASSQVGRYEQYF
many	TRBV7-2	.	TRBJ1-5	TGTGCCAGCAGCTCCGTTGCATCAGATAGCAATCAGCCCCAGCATTTT	CASSSVASDSNQPQHF
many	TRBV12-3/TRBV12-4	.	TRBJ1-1	TGTGCCAGCAGCGTACAGGGTACTGAAGCTTTCTTT	CASSVQGTEAFF
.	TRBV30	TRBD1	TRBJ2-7	TGTGCCTGGAGCCGGAGTTGGACAGGAGAGCAGTACTTC	CAWSRSWTGEQYF
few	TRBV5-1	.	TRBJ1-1	TGCGCCAGCAGCTTGGCCGCGGGCCCCTCTAACACTGAAGCTTTCTTT	CASSLAAGPSNTEAFF